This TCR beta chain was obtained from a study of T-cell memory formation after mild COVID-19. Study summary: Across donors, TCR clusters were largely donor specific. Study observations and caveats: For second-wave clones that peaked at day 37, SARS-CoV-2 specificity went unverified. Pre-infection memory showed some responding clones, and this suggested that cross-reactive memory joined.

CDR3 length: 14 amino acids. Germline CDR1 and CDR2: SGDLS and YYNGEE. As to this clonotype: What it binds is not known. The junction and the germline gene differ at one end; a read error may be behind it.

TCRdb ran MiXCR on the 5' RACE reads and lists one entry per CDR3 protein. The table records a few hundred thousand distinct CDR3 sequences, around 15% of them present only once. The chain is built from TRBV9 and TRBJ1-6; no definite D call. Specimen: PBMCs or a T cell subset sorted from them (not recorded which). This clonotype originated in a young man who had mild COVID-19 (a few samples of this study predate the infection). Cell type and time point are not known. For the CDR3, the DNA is TGTGCCAGCAGCGTAGAGGACTATCATTCACCCCTCCACTTT. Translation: CASSVEDYHSPLHF.